One T cell receptor (beta chain) is described in this entry. Its matching antigen is unknown. Terminally differentiated effector memory CD45RA+ cells were excluded by CCR7 positive selection of CD45RO-negative cells. This sample stems from a study of shared clonotypes between healthy human individuals. Study-wide background: Per donor, three plates held CD4 naive cells, three held CD4 memory, two held CD8 naive and one held CD8 memory.

Study-wide points: It was only blood that was sampled, and tissue repertoires likely differ. Clonotype sharing among the donors was expected to vary with sequencing depth.

The CDR3 covers 15 residues. Per the germline V gene, CDR1 is MNHEY and CDR2 is SMNVEV (reference sequence). V lost 2 bases to trimming and J lost 6 bases; unmatched junction nucleotides: 9. Using approximately 200 ng DNA, around 30,000 T cell genomes, the sorted-subset replicate PCRs were run. Data came from immunoSEQ multiplex PCR; TCRdb stores just in-frame clones and leaves some out. Of a few hundred thousand clones listed, less than 97% are singletons. The sequenced sample was naive CD8+ T cells sorted from blood. The chain recombines TRBV27 with TRBJ2-7, with 8 bases matching TRBD2. This sequence originates from a woman aged 25 to 45 in good health. CDR3 bases: TGTGCCAGCAGTTTAGGGCCGGGGGGGGCGTCCGAGCAGTACTTC. Protein product: CASSLGPGGASEQYF.